This TCR beta chain was sequenced during a study of blood T cell repertoires in COVID-19. Looking at the study overall: COVID-19 samples, acute and convalescent, were from the United States, Italy and Spain.

In germline, CDR1 is SGHTA, CDR2 FQGNSA. The J segment lost 2 bases and the V segment lost 2 bases, leaving 8 bases of the junction unmatched. The CDR3 extends over 17 amino acids. In the source study's methods: Cell counts per sample came from amplifying reference gene primers. The assay was immunoSEQ multiplex PCR, and TCRdb's table has in-frame clones only and misses some. V and J calls and clone size come straight from that table; D and trimming were deduced from the DNA. The table lists approximately 100,000 clones, approximately 84% of them singletons, with around 2% in the top ten. Sequencing was carried out using peripheral blood. The TCR originated in a human donor in a cohort sampled during active COVID-19. This rearrangement joins TRBV7-2 to TRBJ2-1; 8 bases match TRBD2. The CDR3 DNA reads as TGTGCCAGCAGCTTAAGGGACGCGGGACTAGCCTACAATGAGCAGTTCTTC. Protein product: CASSLRDAGLAYNEQFF.